These 29 T cell receptor beta chains originate from one sample sequenced in a study of Graves' ophthalmopathy and Graves' hyperthyroidism. Amplification of the TCR beta CDR3 regions used RNA transcripts (as template). RT-PCR was first run with HTBI primers, then multiplex PCR in a second round. TCRdb passed the multiplex PCR reads through MiXCR, listing each CDR3 protein once. The sample comprises 300,000 to 400,000 distinct CDR3 sequences, about 17% of which are singletons, and over 9% rests with the top ten. The sample was peripheral blood. The receptors stem from an adult man with Graves' ophthalmopathy.

The sample holds many counts of this clonotype. This chain joins TRBV6-5 and TRBJ1-1; 8 positions agree with TRBD1. V shed 6 bases and J 5 bases; nucleotides not matched to a gene: 8. This CDR3 comprises 14 residues. CDR1 MNHEY and CDR2 SVGAGI come from the germline V gene. CDR3 loop: CASSQTGVVTEAFF. In nucleotides, the CDR3 is TGTGCCAGCAGCCAGACAGGGGTGGTGACTGAAGCTTTCTTT.

To note about this clonotype: A read error may produce the germline difference seen at one junction end. CDR3 sequence: CASNALTSEASF. The DNA for the CDR3 is TGTGCCAGCAATGCCTTGACAAGTGAAGCTTCCTTT. This rearrangement joins TRBV6-1 to TRBJ1-1; no definite D call. From germline, CDR1 is MNHNS and CDR2 SASEGT. The CDR3 sequence is 12 residues long.

This clonotype was counted ten times or more. This sequence joins TRBV4-1 and TRBJ1-2; 9 positions match TRBD1. Germline V CDR1 and CDR2: MGHRA, YSYEKL. After removal of 2 bases from V and 14 bases from J, the junction contained 12 bases not matched to a gene. The CDR3 extends over 14 amino acids. CDR3 bases: TGCGCCAGCAGCCAAACCCGGGACAGGGTTTCGGAGACCTTC. It encodes CASSQTRDRVSETF.

This clonotype has only a few counts. V and J are TRBV3-1 and TRBJ1-1, with D maybe TRBD1 (6 bases). With 3 bases removed from V and 1 base from J, the gap between germline ends came to 12 bases. Germline CDR1 reads LGHDT; CDR2 reads YNNKEL (reference sequence). This CDR3 comprises 15 residues. In DNA, the CDR3 is TGTGCCAGCAGCCAGAGGGGGGTCAGGAACACTGAAGCTTTCTTT. This sequence encodes CASSQRGVRNTEAFF.

The table lists this clonotype with many counts. This chain connects TRBV18 to TRBJ1-5; perhaps TRBD1 as D (5 bases). CDR1 is KGHSH and CDR2 is LQKENI in the germline V gene. CDR3 length: 16 amino acids. The V gene lost 6 bases and the J gene lost 2 bases, with 17 bases spanning the gap. The CDR3 DNA reads TGTGCCAGCTCCTCTCAGGGTGATGGGGGCAATCAGCCCCAGCATTTT. Translating gives CASSSQGDGGNQPQHF. The full variable domain, rest sourced from reference TRBV18 and TRBJ1-5, is NAGVMQNPRHLVRRRGQEARLRCSPMKGHSHVYWYRQLPEEGLKFMVYLQKENIIDESGMPKERFSAEFPKEGPSILRIQQVVRGDSAAYFCASSSQGDGGNQPQHFGDGTRLSIL.

Ten or more counts support this clonotype. The rearrangement joins TRBV12-3 or TRBV12-4 to TRBJ2-7, with D tentatively TRBD1 (7 bases). The CDR3 loop spans 15 amino acids. V was clipped by 6 bases and J by 0 bases, with 15 bases between them. The DNA for the CDR3 is TGTGCCAGCAGCGGGGGACAGTCGAGCTCCTACGAGCAGTACTTC. Amino acid sequence: CASSGGQSSSYEQYF.

A word on this clonotype: The junction departs from the called germline gene at one end, perhaps through a read error. V is TRBV20-1 and J is TRBJ2-2; TRBD2 matches 7 bases. The CDR3 loop spans 16 amino acids. Germline lookup yields CDR1 DFQATT and CDR2 SNEGSKA (reference sequence). As DNA, the CDR3 is TGCGGATTGAGAGGGCTAGCGGTAGGGTACACCGGGGAGCTGTCTTTT. It codes for CGLRGLAVGYTGELSF.

This clonotype was observed many times. The chain combines TRBV6-2 or TRBV6-3 with TRBJ2-5; TRBD1 aligns across 8 bases. Germline V gene lookup returns CDR1 MNHEY and CDR2 SVGEGT. The trim removed 1 base at V and 5 bases at J, leaving 3 bases unmatched. The CDR3 contains 14 residues. CDR3 in amino acids: CASSYYGQGETQYF. The CDR3 nucleotides are TGTGCCAGCAGTTACTACGGACAGGGTGAGACCCAGTACTTC.

V is TRBV6-5 and J is TRBJ1-1; perhaps TRBD1 as D (6 bases). CDR1 is MNHEY and CDR2 is SVGAGI in the germline V gene. Trimming took 2 bases from V and 1 from J, leaving 8 bases between them. CDR3 length: 14 residues. CDR3 DNA: TGTGCCAGCAGTTACGGGGGGGCGAACACTGAAGCTTTCTTT. Its protein product is CASSYGGANTEAFF.

Many counts were recorded for this clonotype. J is TRBJ1-1 and V is TRBV6-2 or TRBV6-3, with unresolved D. The V end was cut by 5 bases, the J end by 4 bases, with 5 bases between. CDR3 length: 11 amino acids. CDR1 and CDR2 (germline): MNHEY, SVGEGT. The chain's CDR3 is CASSRATEAFF. CDR3 sequence (DNA): TGTGCCAGCAGTCGAGCCACTGAAGCTTTCTTT.

Comments on this clonotype: A much more abundant neighbour one base away suggests this may be a read error. V usage is TRBV20-1 and J usage is TRBJ2-5; no firm D call. Germline CDR1 reads DFQATT; CDR2 reads SNEGSKA (reference sequence). Trimming left V 3 bases short and J 2 bases short, with 10 bases between. CDR3 length: 13 residues. CDR3 amino acids: CSASNGRQETQYF. In DNA form, the CDR3 reads TGCAGTGCTAGTAACGGACGGCAAGAGACCCAGTACTTC.

V gene TRBV18 combines with J gene TRBJ2-7; TRBD1 matches 8 bases. Per the germline V gene, CDR1 is KGHSH and CDR2 is LQKENI. The CDR3 spans 14 residues. V gave up 6 bases and J gave up 3 bases; unmatched junction bases: 7. The CDR3 spells CASSADRGGYEQYF. The CDR3 DNA reads as TGTGCCAGCTCGGCTGACAGGGGAGGCTACGAGCAGTACTTC.

The table lists this clonotype with many counts. A much larger clone lies a single base off, so this may be a read error. The chain uses TRBV27 and TRBJ1-2, with 7 bases aligning to TRBD1. CDR3 length: 16 residues. Germline V gives CDR1 MNHEY, CDR2 SMNVEV (reference sequence). CDR3 nucleotide sequence: TGTGCCAGCAGTGTCAACCAAGGGACAGCTAACTATGGCCACACCTTC. Translation: CASSVNQGTANYGHTF.

At least ten counts were recorded for this clonotype. V and J are TRBV7-8 and TRBJ1-1; 11 bases line up with TRBD1. The V gene's germline CDR1 is SGHVS and CDR2 FQNEAQ. V was pared by 3 bases and J by 4 bases, with 10 bases of the junction left unmatched. This CDR3 has 17 residues. The chain's CDR3 is CASSLGSGTGGPTEAFF. As DNA, the CDR3 is TGTGCCAGCAGCTTGGGATCCGGGACAGGGGGGCCCACTGAAGCTTTCTTT.

This clonotype occurred many times. The chain employs TRBV27 and TRBJ2-7, with 9 bases matching TRBD2. After removal of 5 bases from V and 3 bases from J, the junction contained 14 bases not matched to a gene. Germline CDR1 reads MNHEY; CDR2 reads SMNVEV (reference sequence). The CDR3 length is 17 residues. The CDR3 nucleotides are TGTGCCAGCAGTCCAGGACCAAAGACTAGCGGAATCTACGAGCAGTACTTC. It specifies CASSPGPKTSGIYEQYF.

This clonotype was picked up many times. CDR3 nucleotide sequence: TGCGCCAGCAGCCAAGTCGGGATTCAAGGCTACACCTTC. This sequence encodes CASSQVGIQGYTF. The rearrangement links TRBV4-3 to TRBJ1-2; no clear D. The V gene lost 1 base and the J gene lost 8 bases, with 11 bases spanning the gap. CDR1 is LGHNA, CDR2 YSLEER, per germline. The CDR3 extends over 13 amino acids.

There are many counts of this clonotype. CDR3 DNA sequence: TGTGCCAGTAGTATTTGGGGAACTGGGGCCAACGTCCTGACTTTC. This gives the protein CASSIWGTGANVLTF. The chain is built from TRBV19 and TRBJ2-6; the D is unclear. Trimming shortened V by 3 bases and J by 2 bases, and 8 bases separated the two germline ends. This CDR3 spans 15 amino acids. Germline CDR1 is LNHDA and CDR2 is SQIVND (reference sequence). Complete variable domain (other parts from reference TRBV19 and TRBJ2-6): DGGITQSPKYLFRKEGQNVTLSCEQNLNHDAMYWYRQDPGQGLRLIYYSQIVNDFQKGDIAEGYSVSREKKESFPLTVTSAQKNPTAFYLCASSIWGTGANVLTFGAGSRLTVL.

This clonotype was seen ten or more times. The J gene is TRBJ2-7, the V gene TRBV19; D is perhaps TRBD1 (6 bases). V gave up 4 bases and J gave up 4 bases, with 14 bases separating them. This CDR3 spans 14 amino acids. The germline V gene has CDR1 LNHDA and CDR2 SQIVND (reference sequence). CDR3 sequence reads: CASSTQGFGYEQYF. CDR3 DNA: TGTGCCAGTAGTACCCAGGGGTTCGGATACGAGCAGTACTTC.

There are many counts of this clonotype. The chain employs TRBV9 and TRBJ2-2, with 9 bases that match TRBD1. CDR1 SGDLS and CDR2 YYNGEE come from the germline V gene. With V trimmed by 5 bases and J by 4 bases, 6 bases remained unmatched. This CDR3 comprises 15 residues. The CDR3 nucleotides are TGTGCCAGCAGTGAGACAGGGGGTTTCACCGGGGAGCTGTTTTTT. This codes for CASSETGGFTGELFF. The full variable domain, rest sourced from reference TRBV9 and TRBJ2-2, is DSGVTQTPKHLITATGQRVTLRCSPRSGDLSVYWYQQSLDQGLQFLIQYYNGEERAKGNILERFSAQQFPDLHSELNLSSLELGDSALYFCASSETGGFTGELFFGEGSRLTVL.

CDR3: CASSRPRAVEQYF. The CDR3 DNA is TGTGCCAGCAGTAGGCCCCGGGCAGTCGAGCAGTACTTC. The chain uses TRBV6-2 or TRBV6-3 and TRBJ2-7; D not certain. V lost 5 bases to trimming and J lost 6 bases, with 14 bases between them. CDR1 is MNHEY and CDR2 is SVGEGT in the germline V gene. This CDR3 contains 13 residues.

This clonotype has ten or more counts. This rearrangement joins TRBV27 to TRBJ2-5; 7 bases align to TRBD2. The ends lost 5 bases at V and 4 bases at J; junction bases unmatched: 10. The CDR3 loop spans 15 amino acids. The germline V gene has CDR1 MNHEY and CDR2 SMNVEV (reference sequence). The CDR3: CASSPKRLAGETQYF. The CDR3 DNA reads as TGTGCCAGCAGTCCTAAACGACTAGCTGGAGAGACCCAGTACTTC.

With regard to this clonotype: This sequence may be a read error, since a much larger clone differs from it by one base. J is TRBJ1-3 and V is TRBV5-1; D is ambiguous. The CDR3 spans 15 residues. Germline V gene data show CDR1 as SGHRS and CDR2 as YFSETQ. Here the CDR3 DNA reads TGCGTCAGCAGCTTGGATATCCCCTCGAGAAACACCATATATTTT. Its protein is CVSSLDIPSRNTIYF.

The chain recombines TRBV6-2 or TRBV6-3 with TRBJ2-7, with 8 bases aligning to TRBD2. Germline CDR1 MNHEY, CDR2 SVGEGT. With V trimmed by 6 bases and J by 1 base, 11 bases remained unmatched. CDR3 size: 16 residues. CDR3 loop: CASSSPLASGSYEQYF. The CDR3 DNA follows: TGTGCCAGCAGCTCCCCCCTGGCTAGCGGGTCCTACGAGCAGTACTTC.

The gene calls are TRBV3-1 and TRBJ2-7; D not certain. The V and J ends lost 0 bases and 3 bases respectively, with 9 bases between them. This CDR3 region has 14 residues. Germline V gene sequence: CDR1 LGHDT, CDR2 YNNKEL (reference sequence). For the CDR3, the DNA is TGTGCCAGCAGCCAAGATCTAGTTTTCTACGAGCAGTACTTC. This gives the protein CASSQDLVFYEQYF.

This clonotype came up many times. The V call is TRBV20-1, the J call TRBJ2-5; TRBD2 agrees at 11 bases. This CDR3 is built from 14 residues. J lost 10 bases, V lost 5 bases, and 12 bases had no gene match. Looked up from germline, CDR1 is DFQATT and CDR2 is SNEGSKA (reference sequence). For the CDR3, the DNA is TGCAGTGCTGACCGAACTAGCGGGAGAGAAGACCAGTACTTC. Translation: CSADRTSGREDQYF.

In its sample, this clonotype was seen many times. The chain is built from TRBV29-1 and TRBJ1-6; D unresolved. The V end lost 4 bases, the J end lost 7 bases, and 11 bases lay between the germline ends. Germline lookup yields CDR1 SQVTM and CDR2 ANQGSEA. This CDR3 is 13 amino acids long. The CDR3 reads CSVAVEENSPLHF. The CDR3 DNA reads as TGCAGCGTTGCGGTGGAAGAGAATTCACCCCTCCACTTT.

This chain joins TRBV15 and TRBJ2-7; TRBD2 matches 7 bases. Losses at the gene ends were 0 bases for V and 1 base for J; bases not matched to a gene: 9. Germline V CDR1 and CDR2: LNHNV, YYDKDF (reference sequence). The CDR3 length is 17 residues. CDR3 sequence (DNA): TGTGCCACCAGCAGAGATCAAGGCGGGAGTTCTTCCTACGAGCAGTACTTC. It codes for CATSRDQGGSSSYEQYF.

This clonotype was picked up many times. J is TRBJ1-6 and V is TRBV4-2; 7 positions agree with TRBD1. V was pared by 3 bases and J by 0 bases, with 17 bases of the junction left unmatched. From germline, CDR1 is LGHNA and CDR2 YNFKEQ. This CDR3 comprises 21 residues. The DNA for the CDR3 is TGTGCCAGCAGCCACACGCGCCGTACGACAGGGATCAGCTCCTATAATTCACCCCTCCACTTT. Protein product: CASSHTRRTTGISSYNSPLHF.

The sample holds many counts of this clonotype. The V and J genes are TRBV6-2 or TRBV6-3 and TRBJ1-5; 11 bases map to TRBD1. The CDR3 extends over 19 amino acids. Germline V gives CDR1 MNHEY, CDR2 SVGEGT. With V trimmed by 6 bases and J by 2 bases, 15 bases remained unmatched. In nucleotides, the CDR3 is TGTGCCAGCAGCGCCACCCGGGACAGGGGGGTTTATCGCAATCAGCCCCAGCATTTT. Translation: CASSATRDRGVYRNQPQHF.